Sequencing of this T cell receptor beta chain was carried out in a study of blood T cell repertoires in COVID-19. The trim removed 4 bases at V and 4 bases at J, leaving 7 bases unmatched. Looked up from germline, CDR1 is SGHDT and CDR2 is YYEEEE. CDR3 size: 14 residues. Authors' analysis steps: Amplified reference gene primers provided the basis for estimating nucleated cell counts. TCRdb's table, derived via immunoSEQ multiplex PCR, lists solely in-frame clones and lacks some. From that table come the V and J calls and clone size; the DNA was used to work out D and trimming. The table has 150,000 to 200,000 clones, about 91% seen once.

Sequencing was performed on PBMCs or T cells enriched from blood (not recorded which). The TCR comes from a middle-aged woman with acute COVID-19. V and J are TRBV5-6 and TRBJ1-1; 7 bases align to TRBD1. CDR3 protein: CASSPPTGITEAFF. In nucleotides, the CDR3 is TGTGCCAGCAGCCCCCCGACAGGGATCACTGAAGCTTTCTTT.